This entry concerns a single T cell receptor (beta chain). The sample holds many counts of this clonotype. Its antigen is unknown. No qualities accompany the bases; no much larger clone lies one base away. Library preparation used RT-PCR. TCRdb names Illumina HiSeq 2500 as the instrument used. TCRdb redid the processing of the public reads, applying fastp at Q25 and MiXCR, and retained in-frame beta chains. Entries are consolidated by CDR3 protein sequence, retaining the most common genes and DNA. This sample gives 280,000 or so distinct CDR3 sequences in total; about a fifth of them show up just once. 10% of the sample belongs to the ten largest clones. This entry belongs to a study of response to subunit inactivated influenza vaccine (dated by TCRdb to 2017 to 2018). Study-wide context: Deep quantitative profiling of the T cell receptor repertoire was used in the study to follow responses to a trivalent subunit inactivated influenza vaccine. Here is what the overall study found, with its caveats: The authors suggested that each seasonal influenza vaccination may recruit only a limited number of new T cells.

V is reduced by 3 bases and J by 4 bases, leaving a spacing of 7 bases between them. As encoded in the germline V gene (reference sequence), CDR1 is SEHNR while CDR2 is FQNEAQ. Including cysteine and phenylalanine, the CDR3 has 13 amino acids. Just the 39-base CDR3 DNA is kept, in frame starting at base 1. Sequenced here: PBMCs from blood, sampled about 19 months after vaccination. This TCR was recovered from a man between 50 and 75 years old who received an inactivated influenza vaccine. Donor details come from another sample of the same person, matched by shared clones. The V and J segments used are TRBV7-9 and TRBJ1-5, with the D gene call left open. The bases read TGTGCCAGCAGCTTCTCGTCTAATCAGCCCCAGCATTTT. The resulting protein is CASSFSSNQPQHF.